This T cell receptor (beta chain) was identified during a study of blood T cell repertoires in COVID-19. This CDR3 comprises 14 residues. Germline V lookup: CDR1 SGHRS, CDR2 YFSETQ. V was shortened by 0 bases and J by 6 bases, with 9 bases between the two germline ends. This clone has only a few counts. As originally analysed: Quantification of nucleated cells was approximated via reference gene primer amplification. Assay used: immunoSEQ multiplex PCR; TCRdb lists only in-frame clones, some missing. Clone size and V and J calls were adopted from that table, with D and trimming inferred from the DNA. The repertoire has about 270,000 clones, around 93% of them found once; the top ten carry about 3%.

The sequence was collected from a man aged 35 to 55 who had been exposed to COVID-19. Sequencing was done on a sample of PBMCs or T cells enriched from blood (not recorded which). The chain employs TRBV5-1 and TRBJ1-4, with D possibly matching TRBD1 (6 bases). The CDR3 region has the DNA TGCGCCAGCAGCTTGGCACAGGGAGATGAAAAACTGTTTTTT. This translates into CASSLAQGDEKLFF.